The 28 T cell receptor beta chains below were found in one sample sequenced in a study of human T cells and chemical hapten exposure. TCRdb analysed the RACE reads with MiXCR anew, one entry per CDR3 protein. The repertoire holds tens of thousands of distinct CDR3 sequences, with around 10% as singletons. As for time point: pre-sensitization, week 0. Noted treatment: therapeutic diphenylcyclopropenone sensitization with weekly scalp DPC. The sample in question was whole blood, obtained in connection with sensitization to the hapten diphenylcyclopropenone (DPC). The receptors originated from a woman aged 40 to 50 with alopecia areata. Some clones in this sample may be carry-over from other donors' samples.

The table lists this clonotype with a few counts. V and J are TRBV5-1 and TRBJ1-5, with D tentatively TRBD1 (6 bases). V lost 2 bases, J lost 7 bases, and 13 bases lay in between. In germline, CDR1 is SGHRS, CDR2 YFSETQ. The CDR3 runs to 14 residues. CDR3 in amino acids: CASSFTGLGQPQHF. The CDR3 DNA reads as TGCGCCAGCAGCTTCACAGGGCTCGGGCAGCCCCAGCATTTT.

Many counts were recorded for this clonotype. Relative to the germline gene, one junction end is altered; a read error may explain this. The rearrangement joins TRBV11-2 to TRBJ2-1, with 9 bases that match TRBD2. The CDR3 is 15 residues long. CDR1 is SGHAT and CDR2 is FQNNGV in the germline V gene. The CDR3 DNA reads TGTGCCAGCAGTCGGACTAGCGCCTCCCACAATGAGCAGTTCTTC. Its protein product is CASSRTSASHNEQFF. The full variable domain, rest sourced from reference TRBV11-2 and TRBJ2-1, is EAGVAQSPRYKIIEKRQSVAFWCNPISGHATLYWYQQILGQGPKLLIQFQNNGVVDDSQLPKDRFSAERLKGVDSTLKIQPAKLEDSAVYLCASSRTSASHNEQFFGPGTRLTVL.

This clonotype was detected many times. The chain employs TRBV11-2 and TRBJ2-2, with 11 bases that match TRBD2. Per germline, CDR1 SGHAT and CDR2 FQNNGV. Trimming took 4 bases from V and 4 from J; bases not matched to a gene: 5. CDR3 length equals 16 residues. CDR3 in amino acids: CASSSLAGGLTGELFF. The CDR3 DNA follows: TGTGCCAGCAGCTCCTTAGCGGGGGGGCTCACCGGGGAGCTGTTTTTT.

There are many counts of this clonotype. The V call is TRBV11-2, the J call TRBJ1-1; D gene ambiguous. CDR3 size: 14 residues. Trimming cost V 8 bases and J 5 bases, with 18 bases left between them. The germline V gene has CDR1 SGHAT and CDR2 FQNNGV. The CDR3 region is CASVPYPEGTEAFF. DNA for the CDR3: TGTGCCAGCGTACCATACCCGGAGGGAACTGAAGCTTTCTTT.

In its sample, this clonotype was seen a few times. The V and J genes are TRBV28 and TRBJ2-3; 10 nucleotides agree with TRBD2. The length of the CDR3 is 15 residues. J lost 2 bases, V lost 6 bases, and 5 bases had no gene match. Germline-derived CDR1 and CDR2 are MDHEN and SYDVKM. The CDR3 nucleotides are TGTGCCAGCAGGAGAGCGGGGGGGTACACAGATACGCAGTATTTT. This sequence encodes CASRRAGGYTDTQYF.

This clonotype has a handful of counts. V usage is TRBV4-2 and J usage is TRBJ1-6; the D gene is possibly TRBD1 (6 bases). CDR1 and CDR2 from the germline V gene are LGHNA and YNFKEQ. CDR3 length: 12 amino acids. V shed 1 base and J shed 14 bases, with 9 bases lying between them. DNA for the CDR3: TGTGCCAGCAGCCAAGTGGCAGGGGCCCTCCACTTT. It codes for CASSQVAGALHF.

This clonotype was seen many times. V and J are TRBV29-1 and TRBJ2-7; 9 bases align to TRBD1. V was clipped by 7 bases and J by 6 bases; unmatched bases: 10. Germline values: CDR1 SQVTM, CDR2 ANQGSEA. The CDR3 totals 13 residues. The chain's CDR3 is CSGRVTGGTEQYF. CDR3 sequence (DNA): TGCAGCGGAAGAGTGACAGGGGGTACCGAGCAGTACTTC.

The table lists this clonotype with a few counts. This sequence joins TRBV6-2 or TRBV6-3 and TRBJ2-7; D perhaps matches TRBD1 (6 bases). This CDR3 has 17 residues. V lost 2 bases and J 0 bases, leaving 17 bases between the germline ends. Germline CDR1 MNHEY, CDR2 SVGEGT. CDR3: CASSYRSTGYFSYEQYF. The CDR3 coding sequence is TGTGCCAGCAGTTACCGGTCGACAGGCTACTTCTCCTACGAGCAGTACTTC.

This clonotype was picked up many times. CDR3 loop: CASGGEQFF. CDR3 DNA: TGTGCCAGCGGAGGTGAGCAGTTCTTC. This chain uses TRBV6-6 with TRBJ2-1; perhaps TRBD2 as D (5 bases). Between the trimmed V and J ends, which lost 8 bases and 9 bases, there was a span of 5 bases. Looked up from germline, CDR1 is MNHNY and CDR2 is SVGAGI (reference sequence). There are 9 residues in the CDR3.

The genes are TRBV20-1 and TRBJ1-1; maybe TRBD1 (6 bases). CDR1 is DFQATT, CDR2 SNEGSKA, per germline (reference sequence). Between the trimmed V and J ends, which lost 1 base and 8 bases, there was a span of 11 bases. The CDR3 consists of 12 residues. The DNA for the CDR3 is TGCAGTGCTAGAGGTAACAGGGCCGAAGCTTTCTTT. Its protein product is CSARGNRAEAFF.

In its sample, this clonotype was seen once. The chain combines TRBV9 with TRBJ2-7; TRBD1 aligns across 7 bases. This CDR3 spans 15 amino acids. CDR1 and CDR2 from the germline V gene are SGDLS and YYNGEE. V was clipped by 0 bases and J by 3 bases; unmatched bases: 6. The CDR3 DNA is TGTGCCAGCAGCGTAGCTCCGGGACAGATCTACGAGCAGTACTTC. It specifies CASSVAPGQIYEQYF.

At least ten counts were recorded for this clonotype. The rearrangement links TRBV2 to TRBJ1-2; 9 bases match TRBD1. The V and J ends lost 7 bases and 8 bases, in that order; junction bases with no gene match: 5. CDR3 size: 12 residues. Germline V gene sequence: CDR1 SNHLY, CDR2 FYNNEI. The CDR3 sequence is CASIRTGVGYTF. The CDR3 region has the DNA TGTGCCAGCATTAGGACAGGGGTAGGCTACACCTTC.

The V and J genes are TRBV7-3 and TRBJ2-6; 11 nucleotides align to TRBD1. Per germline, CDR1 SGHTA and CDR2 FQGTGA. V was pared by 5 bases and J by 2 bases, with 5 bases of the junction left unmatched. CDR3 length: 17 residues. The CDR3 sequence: CASSPQGQGAGANVLTF. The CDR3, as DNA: TGTGCCAGCAGCCCGCAGGGACAGGGGGCTGGGGCCAACGTCCTGACTTTC.

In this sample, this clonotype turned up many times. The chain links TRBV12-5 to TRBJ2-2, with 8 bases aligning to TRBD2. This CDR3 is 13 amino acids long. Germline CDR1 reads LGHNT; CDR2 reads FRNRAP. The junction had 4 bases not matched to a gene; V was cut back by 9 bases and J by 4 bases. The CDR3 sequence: CASAGGGTGELFF. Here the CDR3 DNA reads TGTGCTAGCGCCGGGGGGGGCACCGGGGAGCTGTTTTTT.

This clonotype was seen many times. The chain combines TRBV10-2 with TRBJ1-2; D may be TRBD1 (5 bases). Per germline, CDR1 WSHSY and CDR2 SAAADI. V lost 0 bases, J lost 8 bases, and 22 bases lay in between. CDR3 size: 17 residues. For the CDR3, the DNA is TGCGCCAGCAGTGAGTCAAGGGAAGTGAGGGGCGAGTGGGGCTACACCTTC. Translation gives CASSESREVRGEWGYTF.

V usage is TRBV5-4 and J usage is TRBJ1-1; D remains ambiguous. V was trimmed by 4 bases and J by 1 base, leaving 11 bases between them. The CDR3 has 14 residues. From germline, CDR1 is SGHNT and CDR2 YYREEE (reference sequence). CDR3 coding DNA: TGTGCCAGCAGCCGTTCGGGCCCGAACACTGAAGCTTTCTTT. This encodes CASSRSGPNTEAFF.

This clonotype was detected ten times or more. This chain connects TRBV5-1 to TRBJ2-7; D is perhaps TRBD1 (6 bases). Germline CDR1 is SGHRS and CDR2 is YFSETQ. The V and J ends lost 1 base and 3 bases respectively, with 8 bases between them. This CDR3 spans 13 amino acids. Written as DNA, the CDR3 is TGCGCCAGCAGCTTGCAGGGGAGCTACGAGCAGTACTTC. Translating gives CASSLQGSYEQYF.

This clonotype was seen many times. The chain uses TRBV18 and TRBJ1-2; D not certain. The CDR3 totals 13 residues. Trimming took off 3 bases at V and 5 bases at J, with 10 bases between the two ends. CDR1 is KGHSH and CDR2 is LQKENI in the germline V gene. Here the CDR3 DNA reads TGTGCCAGCTCACCCCAGAACGGGTATGGCTACACCTTC. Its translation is CASSPQNGYGYTF.

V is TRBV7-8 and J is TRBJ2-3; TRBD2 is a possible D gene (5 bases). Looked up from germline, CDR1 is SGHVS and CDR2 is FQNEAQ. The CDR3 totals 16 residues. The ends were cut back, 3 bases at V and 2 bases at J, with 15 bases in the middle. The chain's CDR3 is CASSFPPASLTDTQYF. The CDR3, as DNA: TGTGCCAGCAGCTTTCCCCCGGCTAGCCTCACAGATACGCAGTATTTT. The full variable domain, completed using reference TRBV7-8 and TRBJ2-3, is GAGVSQSPRYKVAKRGQDVALRCDPISGHVSLFWYQQALGQGPEFLTYFQNEAQLDKSGLPSDRFFAERPEGSVSTLKIQRTQQEDSAVYLCASSFPPASLTDTQYFGPGTRLTVL.

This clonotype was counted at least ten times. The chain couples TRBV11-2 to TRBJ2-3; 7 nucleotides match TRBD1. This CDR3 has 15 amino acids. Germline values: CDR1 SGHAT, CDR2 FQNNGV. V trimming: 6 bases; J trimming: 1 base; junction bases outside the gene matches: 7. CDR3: CASRPGQDRTDTQYF. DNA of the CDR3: TGTGCCAGCAGACCCGGACAGGACCGCACAGATACGCAGTATTTT.

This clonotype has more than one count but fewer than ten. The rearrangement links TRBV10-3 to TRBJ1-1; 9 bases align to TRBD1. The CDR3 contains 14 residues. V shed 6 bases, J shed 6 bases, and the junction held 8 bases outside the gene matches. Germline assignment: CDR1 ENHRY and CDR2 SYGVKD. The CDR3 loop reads CAIRNDRGSAEAFF. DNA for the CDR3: TGTGCCATCAGGAACGACAGGGGGAGCGCTGAAGCTTTCTTT.

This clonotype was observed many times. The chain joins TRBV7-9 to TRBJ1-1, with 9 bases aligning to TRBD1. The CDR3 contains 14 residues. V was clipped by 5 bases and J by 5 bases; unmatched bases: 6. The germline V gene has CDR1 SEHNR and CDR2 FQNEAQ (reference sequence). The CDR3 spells CASSLRQGETEAFF. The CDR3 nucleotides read TGTGCCAGCAGCCTTAGACAGGGGGAAACTGAAGCTTTCTTT.

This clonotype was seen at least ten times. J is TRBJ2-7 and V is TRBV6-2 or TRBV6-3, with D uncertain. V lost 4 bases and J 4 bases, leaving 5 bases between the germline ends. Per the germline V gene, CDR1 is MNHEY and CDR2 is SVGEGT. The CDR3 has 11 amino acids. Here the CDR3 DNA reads TGTGCCAGCAGTTCAATTTACGAGCAGTACTTC. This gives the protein CASSSIYEQYF.

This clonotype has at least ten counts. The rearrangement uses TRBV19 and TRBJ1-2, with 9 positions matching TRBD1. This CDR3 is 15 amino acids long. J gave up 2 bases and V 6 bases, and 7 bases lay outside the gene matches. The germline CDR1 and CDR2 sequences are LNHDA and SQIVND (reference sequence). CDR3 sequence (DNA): TGTGCCAGTAGGTCGGGACAGGGAAAGAACTATGGCTACACCTTC. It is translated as CASRSGQGKNYGYTF.

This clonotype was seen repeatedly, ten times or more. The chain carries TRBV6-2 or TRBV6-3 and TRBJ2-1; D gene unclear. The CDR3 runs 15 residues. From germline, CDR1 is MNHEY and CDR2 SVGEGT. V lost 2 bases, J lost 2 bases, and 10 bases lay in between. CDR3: CASSYAKIPYNEQFF. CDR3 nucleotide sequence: TGTGCCAGCAGTTACGCCAAGATACCCTACAATGAGCAGTTCTTC.

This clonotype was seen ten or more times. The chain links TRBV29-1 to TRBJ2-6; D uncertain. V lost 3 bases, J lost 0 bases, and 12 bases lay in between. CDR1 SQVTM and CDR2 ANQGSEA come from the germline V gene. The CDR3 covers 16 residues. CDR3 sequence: CSVEGSRSSGANVLTF. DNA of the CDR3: TGCAGCGTTGAGGGCAGCCGGAGCTCTGGGGCCAACGTCCTGACTTTC. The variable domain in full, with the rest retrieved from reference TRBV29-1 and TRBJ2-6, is SAVISQKPSRDICQRGTSLTIQCQVDSQVTMMFWYRQQPGQSLTLIATANQGSEATYESGFVIDKFPISRPNLTFSTLTVSNMSPEDSSIYLCSVEGSRSSGANVLTFGAGSRLTVL.

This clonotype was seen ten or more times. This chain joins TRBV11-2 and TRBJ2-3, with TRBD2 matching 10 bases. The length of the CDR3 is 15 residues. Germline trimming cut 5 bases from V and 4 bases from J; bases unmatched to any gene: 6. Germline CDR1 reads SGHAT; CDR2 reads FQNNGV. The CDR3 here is CASSLSGGDSDTQYF. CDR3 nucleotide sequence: TGTGCCAGCAGCCTCAGCGGGGGGGACTCAGATACGCAGTATTTT.

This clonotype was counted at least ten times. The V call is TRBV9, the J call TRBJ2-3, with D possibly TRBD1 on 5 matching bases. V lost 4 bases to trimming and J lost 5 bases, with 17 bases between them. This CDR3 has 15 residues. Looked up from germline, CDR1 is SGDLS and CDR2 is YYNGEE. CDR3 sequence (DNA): TGTGCCAGCAGCCCCCGTCTAGGGGTCGGAGATACGCAGTATTTT. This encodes CASSPRLGVGDTQYF.